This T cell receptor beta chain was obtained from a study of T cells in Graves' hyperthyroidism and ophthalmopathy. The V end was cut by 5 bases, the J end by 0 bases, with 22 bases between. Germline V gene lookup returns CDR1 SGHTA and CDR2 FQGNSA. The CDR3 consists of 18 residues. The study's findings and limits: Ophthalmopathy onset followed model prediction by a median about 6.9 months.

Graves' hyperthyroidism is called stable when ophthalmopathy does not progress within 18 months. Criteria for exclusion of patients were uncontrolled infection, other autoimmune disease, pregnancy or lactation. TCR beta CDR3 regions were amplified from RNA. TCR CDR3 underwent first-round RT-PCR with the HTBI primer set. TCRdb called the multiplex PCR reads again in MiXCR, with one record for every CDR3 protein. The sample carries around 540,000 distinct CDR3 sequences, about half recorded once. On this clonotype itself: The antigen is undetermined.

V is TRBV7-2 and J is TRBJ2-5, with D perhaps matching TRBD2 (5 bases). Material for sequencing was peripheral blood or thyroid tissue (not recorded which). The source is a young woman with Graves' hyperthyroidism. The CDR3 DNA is TGTGCCAGCAGCGCTGGACTGCCTAGCTATGGGAACCAAGAGACCCAGTACTTC. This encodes CASSAGLPSYGNQETQYF.